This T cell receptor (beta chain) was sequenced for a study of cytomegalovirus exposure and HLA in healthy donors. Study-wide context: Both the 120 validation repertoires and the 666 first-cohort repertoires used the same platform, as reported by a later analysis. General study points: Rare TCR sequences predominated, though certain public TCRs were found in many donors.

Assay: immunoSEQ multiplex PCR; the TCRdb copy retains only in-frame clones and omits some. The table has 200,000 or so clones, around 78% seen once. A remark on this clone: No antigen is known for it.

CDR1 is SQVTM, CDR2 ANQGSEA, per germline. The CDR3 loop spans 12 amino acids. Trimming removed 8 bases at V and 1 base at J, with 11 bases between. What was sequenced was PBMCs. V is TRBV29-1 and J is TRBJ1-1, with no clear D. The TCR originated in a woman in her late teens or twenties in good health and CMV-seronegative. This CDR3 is CSTRGENTEAFF. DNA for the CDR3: TGCAGCACTCGGGGAGAGAACACTGAAGCTTTCTTT.